Listed below are T cell receptor beta chains from one sample, sequenced in a study of blood T cell repertoires in COVID-19. Libraries were prepared by immunoSEQ multiplex PCR; TCRdb keeps only in-frame clonotypes and omits some of them. The table lists over 600,000 clones, more than 80% of them singletons, with roughly 0.25% in the top ten. Sequenced sample: peripheral blood. These receptors all stem from a woman aged 18-29 years with acute or convalescent COVID-19. The CDR3 runs from the conserved cysteine through the conserved F or W. The D gene is left open where the match is weak. Size tells how often a clone was seen (once, few, many) or the class of an expanded clone, and some rows leave it out.

v_call,j_call,d_call,clone_size,cdr3_nt,cdr3_aa
TRBV30,TRBJ2-3,TRBD1,-,TGTGCCTGTACGGGACAGACAAACACAGATACGCAGTATTTT,CACTGQTNTDTQYF
TRBV4-2,TRBJ2-1,TRBD2,few,TGTGCCAGCAGCCAAGGGGGGACTAGCGTATACAATGAGCAGTTCTTC,CASSQGGTSVYNEQFF
TRBV6-2/TRBV6-3,TRBJ2-1,TRBD2,-,TGTGCCAGCAGTTCGCGGGGGTCATACAATGAGCAGTTCTTC,CASSSRGSYNEQFF
TRBV6-2/TRBV6-3,TRBJ2-1,-,-,TGTGCCAGCAGTTCGGCCGGGAATGAGCAGTTCTTC,CASSSAGNEQFF
TRBV5-5,TRBJ1-2,TRBD1,-,TGTGCCAGCAGCCTGCCGACAGGGGTCGGCTACACCTTC,CASSLPTGVGYTF
TRBV3-1/TRBV3-2,TRBJ2-5,-,-,TGTGCCAGCAGCCAAGATCTTCAACACCAGTACTTC,CASSQDLQHQYF
TRBV11-2,TRBJ2-7,TRBD2,-,TGTGCCAGCAGCTTAGAGGCAGCGGGGGGCCAGCAGTACTTC,CASSLEAAGGQQYF
TRBV5-6,TRBJ1-1,TRBD1,once,TGTGCCAGCAGCGCTTACGCAACGGACAGGGTTTCTGAAGCTTTCTTT,CASSAYATDRVSEAFF
TRBV7-9,TRBJ2-7,TRBD1,-,TGTGCCAGCAGCTTCACACCGGGACAGGGGGCACACGAGCAGTACTTC,CASSFTPGQGAHEQYF
TRBV3-1/TRBV3-2,TRBJ2-3,-,-,TGTGCCAGCAGCCCTACTAGCACAGATACGCAGTATTTT,CASSPTSTDTQYF
TRBV9,TRBJ1-2,TRBD1,-,TGTGCCAGCAGCCCCACTCGGGACAGGGGCTATGGCTACACCTTC,CASSPTRDRGYGYTF
TRBV9,TRBJ1-2,-,-,TGTGCCAGCAGCGTAGCCCCCGGGGGGCCAGGCTATGGCTACACCTTC,CASSVAPGGPGYGYTF
TRBV6-4,TRBJ1-1,-,-,TGTGCCAGCAGTGTGGAGGGGAACACTGAAGCTTTCTTT,CASSVEGNTEAFF
TRBV7-2,TRBJ1-5,TRBD1,-,TGTGCCAGCAGCTTAGTAGGGACAGGGGAGGGCAATCAGCCCCAGCATTTT,CASSLVGTGEGNQPQHF
TRBV6-5,TRBJ2-5,TRBD1,-,TGTGCCAGCAGTAAGGACAGGGTATACCAAGAGACCCAGTACTTC,CASSKDRVYQETQYF
TRBV12-3/TRBV12-4,TRBJ1-5,-,-,TGTGCCAGCAGCCCTCAACTTCAGCCCCAGCATTTT,CASSPQLQPQHF
TRBV7-2,TRBJ2-7,TRBD1,-,TGTGCCAGCAGCTTAGAGGGACAGTCCTTTTCCTACGAGCAGTACTTC,CASSLEGQSFSYEQYF
TRBV27,TRBJ2-5,TRBD2,-,TGTGCCAGCAGAAGAGCGGGGATGGAGACCCAGTACTTC,CASRRAGMETQYF